The T cell receptor (beta chain) under discussion was sequenced for a study of preoperative IRX-2 immunotherapy in early breast cancer. Treatment reported: preoperative locoregional IRX-2 cytokine immunotherapy. This phase Ib study tested locoregional IRX-2 cytokine immunotherapy given before surgery. Some clones are missing from TCRdb's copy, which holds only in-frame ones; the method was immunoSEQ multiplex PCR. Of about 19,000 clones in the sample, roughly 80% are singletons; the top ten hold about 1%. This CDR3 comprises 18 residues. Germline V lookup: CDR1 LNHDA, CDR2 SQIVND (reference sequence). With V trimmed by 6 bases and J by 5 bases, 19 bases remained unmatched.

Material: lymph node tissue, obtained after IRX-2 immunotherapy. This clonotype was obtained from a human donor with breast cancer. The chain recombines TRBV19 with TRBJ1-5; 7 bases fit TRBD1. This CDR3 reads CASRMTGIKSTAHQPQHF. CDR3 bases: TGTGCCAGTAGGATGACAGGGATCAAGTCGACCGCACATCAGCCCCAGCATTTT. Full variable domain (outside the CDR3, taken from reference TRBV19 and TRBJ1-5): DGGITQSPKYLFRKEGQNVTLSCEQNLNHDAMYWYRQDPGQGLRLIYYSQIVNDFQKGDIAEGYSVSREKKESFPLTVTSAQKNPTAFYLCASRMTGIKSTAHQPQHFGDGTRLSIL.